These T cell receptor beta chains were read from a single sample in a study of Tregs in tolerant kidney transplant recipients. The assay was immunoSEQ multiplex PCR, and TCRdb's table has in-frame clones only and misses some. Of 200,000 to 300,000 clones in the sample, 80% to 85% were seen once. The material sequenced was CD4+ T cells from blood. Receptors were obtained from a human donor in good health. The CDR3 runs from the conserved cysteine through the conserved F or W. D genes are given only for firm matches. The size field is filled for only some rows; it gives once, few, many or a size class.

j_call clone_size v_call d_call cdr3_aa cdr3_nt
TRBJ1-3 . TRBV6-5 . CASSKQGAVNTIYF TGTGCCAGCAGTAAACAGGGTGCCGTAAACACCATATATTTT
TRBJ1-1 . TRBV7-6 . CASSENTEAFF TGTGCCAGCAGCGAGAACACTGAAGCTTTCTTT
TRBJ2-7 . TRBV7-2 TRBD2 CASSLRTSGNYEQYF TGTGCCAGCAGCCTCCGGACTAGCGGGAACTACGAGCAGTACTTC
TRBJ2-3 . TRBV25-1 . CASSPRSGHTDTQYF TGTGCCAGCAGTCCCCGGTCAGGGCACACAGATACGCAGTATTTT
TRBJ2-5 . TRBV7-7 TRBD2 CASSGSGGDETQYF TGTGCTAGCAGCGGCTCGGGGGGGGACGAGACCCAGTACTTC
TRBJ1-1 . TRBV19 . CASRREATEAFF TGTGCCAGTAGGAGGGAGGCGACTGAAGCTTTCTTT
TRBJ1-1 . TRBV30 TRBD1 CAWSVLDRDDTEAFF TGTGCCTGGAGTGTACTGGACAGGGATGACACTGAAGCTTTCTTT
TRBJ2-7 . TRBV6-5 . CASSYSIVGSPTQQYF TGTGCCAGCAGTTACTCGATTGTCGGTTCACCTACGCAGCAGTACTTC
TRBJ2-7 once TRBV11-2 . CASSLVPVPSEQYF TGTGCCAGCAGCTTAGTTCCAGTGCCCTCCGAGCAGTACTTC
TRBJ2-7 . TRBV11-2 TRBD1 CASSARDRGSYEQYF TGTGCCAGCAGCGCCCGGGACAGGGGGTCCTACGAGCAGTACTTC
TRBJ1-3 few TRBV11-2 . CASSLQGTGNTIYF TGTGCCAGCAGCTTACAGGGGACTGGAAACACCATATATTTT
TRBJ2-5 . TRBV25-1 TRBD1 CASSGDRGQETQYF TGTGCCAGCAGTGGGGACAGGGGGCAAGAGACCCAGTACTTC
TRBJ1-2 few TRBV11-2 TRBD1 CASSLEHRGNYGYTF TGTGCCAGCAGCTTAGAGCACAGGGGGAACTATGGCTACACCTTC
TRBJ2-5 . TRBV6-6 . CASRVGVIETQYF TGTGCCAGCAGGGTCGGGGTTATCGAGACCCAGTACTTC
TRBJ1-1 . TRBV11-2 . CASSFGGLNTEAFF TGTGCCAGCAGCTTCGGCGGCTTGAACACTGAAGCTTTCTTT
TRBJ2-2 . TRBV18 . CASSPLVYRDGTGELFF TGTGCCAGCTCACCACTGGTTTACAGGGATGGAACCGGGGAGCTGTTTTTT
TRBJ1-5 . TRBV18 TRBD1 CASAPSGGHNQPQHF TGTGCCAGCGCACCCTCAGGGGGCCACAATCAGCCCCAGCATTTT
TRBJ1-1 . TRBV6-5 . CASSRTRTKNTEAFF TGTGCCAGCAGCCGAACGCGGACAAAGAACACTGAAGCTTTCTTT
TRBJ2-6 . TRBV11-3 TRBD1 CASSSGQGAAGANVLTF TGTGCCAGCAGCTCGGGACAGGGGGCGGCTGGGGCCAACGTCCTGACTTTC
TRBJ1-4 once TRBV7-9 . CASSPKRALGEKLFF TGTGCCAGCAGCCCCAAGCGAGCTTTGGGTGAAAAACTGTTTTTT
TRBJ2-1 . TRBV7-9 TRBD2 CASSLAFSGSQREQFF TGTGCCAGCAGCTTAGCTTTTAGCGGGAGCCAGCGGGAGCAGTTCTTC
TRBJ2-3 few TRBV6-1 . CASSQAISTDTQYF TGTGCCAGCAGCCAAGCGATTAGCACAGATACGCAGTATTTT
TRBJ1-1 . TRBV9 . CASSVSIWGDTEAFF TGTGCCAGCAGCGTTAGTATCTGGGGAGACACTGAAGCTTTCTTT
TRBJ2-1 . TRBV6-5 . CASANGAGGNNEQFF TGTGCCAGCGCAAACGGGGCAGGCGGGAACAATGAGCAGTTCTTC
TRBJ2-1 . TRBV9 . CASSVGSGLSYNEQFF TGTGCCAGCAGCGTAGGCTCGGGACTTTCATACAATGAGCAGTTCTTC
TRBJ2-5 . TRBV6-6 TRBD1 CASNTGASQETQYF TGTGCCAGCAACACAGGGGCCTCACAAGAGACCCAGTACTTC
TRBJ2-1 . TRBV10-2 . CASLKSASYNEQFF TGCGCCAGCTTGAAATCAGCGTCTTACAATGAGCAGTTCTTC
TRBJ1-3 . TRBV14 . CASSQPGVGGNTIYF TGTGCCAGCAGCCAGCCGGGGGTCGGTGGAAACACCATATATTTT
TRBJ2-7 . TRBV11-3 . CASSPQSGYEQYF TGTGCCAGCAGCCCTCAATCAGGGTACGAGCAGTACTTC
TRBJ1-4 . TRBV28 . CASSRRREKLFF TGTGCCAGCAGTCGACGACGGGAAAAACTGTTTTTT
TRBJ2-5 . TRBV7-6 . CASKGGSGETQYF TGTGCCAGCAAGGGCGGTTCTGGGGAGACCCAGTACTTC
TRBJ1-2 . TRBV9 TRBD1 CASSVLGQGDYGYTF TGTGCCAGCAGCGTTTTGGGACAGGGGGACTATGGCTACACCTTC
TRBJ2-3 . TRBV29-1 TRBD2 CSVKRGSTDTQYF TGCAGCGTTAAGCGGGGGAGCACAGATACGCAGTATTTT
TRBJ2-5 few TRBV6-5 . CASALGYQETQYF TGTGCCAGCGCCCTAGGGTACCAAGAGACCCAGTACTTC
TRBJ2-7 . TRBV2 TRBD1 CASSGQGLYEQYF TGTGCCAGCTCGGGACAGGGTCTTTACGAGCAGTACTTC
TRBJ2-2 . TRBV25-1 TRBD1 CASSPGQFTGELFF TGTGCCAGCAGCCCGGGACAGTTCACCGGGGAGCTGTTTTTT
TRBJ1-6 . TRBV5-1 . CASSLEPDTPLHF TGCGCCAGCAGCTTGGAACCAGATACGCCCCTCCACTTT
TRBJ1-2 . TRBV18 . CASSPLDRPGDGYTF TGTGCCAGCTCACCCCTAGACAGGCCGGGGGATGGCTACACCTTC
TRBJ1-2 . TRBV7-8 . CASSYRMAVPYGYTF TGTGCCAGCAGCTACCGAATGGCGGTACCCTATGGCTACACCTTC
TRBJ2-3 . TRBV29-1 TRBD2 CSTTGLAGTDTQYF TGCAGCACGACGGGACTAGCGGGCACAGATACGCAGTATTTT
TRBJ2-7 . TRBV7-2 . CASSLAGGGLEQYF TGTGCCAGCAGCTTAGCGGGAGGGGGGCTCGAGCAGTACTTC
TRBJ2-5 once TRBV25-1 . CASSDLGGHNQETQYF TGTGCCAGCAGTGACTTGGGGGGTCACAACCAAGAGACCCAGTACTTC
TRBJ1-2 . TRBV27 . CASSLTLRTARNGYTF TGTGCCAGCAGTTTAACCCTCCGGACAGCCCGAAATGGCTACACCTTC
TRBJ2-3 . TRBV7-8 . CASTRDSSTDTQYF TGTGCCAGCACTAGGGACTCTAGCACAGATACGCAGTATTTT
TRBJ2-7 . TRBV30 . CAWSLILDGEQYF TGTGCCTGGAGCTTAATTTTGGACGGGGAGCAGTACTTC
TRBJ1-1 . TRBV6-1 . CASSEAPDSRAFF TGTGCCAGCAGTGAAGCCCCTGACAGTCGGGCTTTCTTT
TRBJ2-1 . TRBV2 TRBD2 CASSEIGLASYNEQFF TGTGCCAGCAGTGAGATCGGACTAGCTTCCTACAATGAGCAGTTCTTC
TRBJ1-5 . TRBV7-8 TRBD1 CASSSRTGPQPQHF TGTGCCAGCAGCTCGCGGACAGGGCCCCAGCCCCAGCATTTT
TRBJ2-5 . TRBV27 TRBD2 CASSPIWGGETQYF TGTGCCAGCAGTCCCATTTGGGGAGGGGAGACCCAGTACTTC
TRBJ2-7 once TRBV14 . CASSQAWTPREQYF TGTGCCAGCAGCCAGGCCTGGACCCCTCGCGAGCAGTACTTC
TRBJ1-1 . TRBV19 TRBD1 CASSIGQGAAEAFF TGTGCCAGTAGTATTGGACAGGGGGCGGCTGAAGCTTTCTTT
TRBJ1-1 . TRBV11-3 . CASSLSSFENTEAFF TGTGCCAGCAGCTTGAGTAGCTTCGAGAACACTGAAGCTTTCTTT
TRBJ1-2 . TRBV7-9 . CASSLEGSFSYGYTF TGTGCCAGCAGCTTAGAGGGCAGTTTTTCCTATGGCTACACCTTC